Detailed here is one T cell receptor beta chain. Its antigen is as yet unknown. One base away lies a much larger clone, so this may be a sequencing read error. Amplified TCR beta CDR3 regions came from RNA transcripts. Initially, a first-round RT-PCR of the TCR CDR3 employed the HTBI primer set. TCRdb redid the calling of the multiplex PCR reads with MiXCR, one entry per CDR3 protein. Of hundreds of thousands of distinct CDR3 sequences in the sample, about a fifth were seen once. The data belong to a study of T cells in Graves' hyperthyroidism and ophthalmopathy. Study findings and constraints: In the blood, most expanded thyroid clonotypes above 0.001 appeared as well.

Germline assignment: CDR1 SGHKS and CDR2 YYEKEE (reference sequence). The V gene lost 6 bases and the J gene lost 7 bases, with 11 bases spanning the gap. This CDR3 is built from 11 residues. Uncontrolled infection, other autoimmune disease, pregnancy or lactation led to exclusion. The study based diagnoses on clinical symptoms, serum thyroxine and TRAb, thyroid ultrasound and orbital computed tomography. Fresh peripheral blood, about 10 ml of it, supplied the PBMCs. Sequenced: blood. The receptor's source is a woman between 18 and 29 years old with Graves' hyperthyroidism. The chain employs TRBV5-5 and TRBJ2-7; perhaps TRBD2 as D (6 bases). CDR3 sequence reads: CASIPSGEQYF. CDR3 coding DNA: TGTGCCAGCATCCCAAGCGGGGAGCAGTACTTC.